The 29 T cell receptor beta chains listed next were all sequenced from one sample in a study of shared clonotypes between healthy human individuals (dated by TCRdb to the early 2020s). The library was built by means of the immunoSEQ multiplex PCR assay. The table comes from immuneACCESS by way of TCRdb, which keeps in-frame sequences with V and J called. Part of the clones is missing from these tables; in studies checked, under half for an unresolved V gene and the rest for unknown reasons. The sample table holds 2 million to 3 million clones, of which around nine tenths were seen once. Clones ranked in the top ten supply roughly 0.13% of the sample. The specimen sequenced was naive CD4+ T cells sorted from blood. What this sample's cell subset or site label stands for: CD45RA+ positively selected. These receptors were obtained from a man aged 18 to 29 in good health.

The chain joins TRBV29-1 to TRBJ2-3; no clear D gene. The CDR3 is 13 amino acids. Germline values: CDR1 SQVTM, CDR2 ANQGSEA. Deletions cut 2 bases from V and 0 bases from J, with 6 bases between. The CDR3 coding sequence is TGCAGCGTTGAAAGTGGTAGCACAGATACGCAGTATTTT. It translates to CSVESGSTDTQYF.

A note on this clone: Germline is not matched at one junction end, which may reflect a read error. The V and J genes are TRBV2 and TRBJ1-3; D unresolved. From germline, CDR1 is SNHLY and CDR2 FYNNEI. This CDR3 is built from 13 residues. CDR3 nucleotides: TGTGCCAGCAGGAATAGAGCTGGGAACACCATATATTTT. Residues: CASRNRAGNTIYF.

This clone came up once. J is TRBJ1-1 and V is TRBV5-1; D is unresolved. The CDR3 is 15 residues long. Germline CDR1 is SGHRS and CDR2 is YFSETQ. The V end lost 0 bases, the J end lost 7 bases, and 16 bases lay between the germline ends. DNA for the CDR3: TGCGCCAGCAGCTTGGGTGGCACTGCTGGCGGTGAAGCTTTCTTT. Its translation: CASSLGGTAGGEAFF. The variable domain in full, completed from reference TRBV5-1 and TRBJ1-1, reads KAGVTQTPRYLIKTRGQQVTLSCSPISGHRSVSWYQQTPGQGLQFLFEYFSETQRNKGNFPGRFSGRQFSNSRSEMNVSTLELGDSALYLCASSLGGTAGGEAFFGQGTRLTVV.

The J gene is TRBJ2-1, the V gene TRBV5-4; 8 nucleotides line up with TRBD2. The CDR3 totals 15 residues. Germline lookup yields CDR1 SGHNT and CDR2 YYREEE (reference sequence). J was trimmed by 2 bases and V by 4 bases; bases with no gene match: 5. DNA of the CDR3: TGTGCCAGCAGCCGCGGACTAGCTCCCTACAATGAGCAGTTCTTC. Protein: CASSRGLAPYNEQFF.

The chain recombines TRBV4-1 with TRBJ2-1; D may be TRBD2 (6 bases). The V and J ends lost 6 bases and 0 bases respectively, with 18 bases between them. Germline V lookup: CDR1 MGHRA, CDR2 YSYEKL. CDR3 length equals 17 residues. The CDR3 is CASRSEAGPSSYNEQFF. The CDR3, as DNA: TGCGCCAGCAGAAGCGAGGCGGGGCCCAGCTCCTACAATGAGCAGTTCTTC.

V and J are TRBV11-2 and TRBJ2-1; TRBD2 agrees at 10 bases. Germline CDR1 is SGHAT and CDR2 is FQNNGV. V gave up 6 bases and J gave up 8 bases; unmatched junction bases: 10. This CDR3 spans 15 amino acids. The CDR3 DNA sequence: TGTGCCAGCAGTTTTACTAGCGGGGACTCGGATGAGCAGTTCTTC. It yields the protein CASSFTSGDSDEQFF.

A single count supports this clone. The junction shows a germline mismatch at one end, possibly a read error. The CDR3 DNA reads TGCGCCAGCAGCGGCCGGGACGGCATAGCCGAAAACATTCAGTACTTC. This translates into CASSGRDGIAENIQYF. This chain uses TRBV4-1 with TRBJ2-4; D tentatively reads TRBD1 or TRBD2 (5 bases each). This CDR3 contains 16 residues. Germline V CDR1 and CDR2: MGHRA, YSYEKL.

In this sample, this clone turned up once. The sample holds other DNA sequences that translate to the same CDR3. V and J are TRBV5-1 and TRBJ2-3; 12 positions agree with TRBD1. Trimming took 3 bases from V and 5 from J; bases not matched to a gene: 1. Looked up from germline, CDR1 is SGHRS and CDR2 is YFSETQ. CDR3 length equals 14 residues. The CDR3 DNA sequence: TGCGCCAGCAGCTGGGACAGGGGGCGAGATACGCAGTATTTT. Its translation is CASSWDRGRDTQYF.

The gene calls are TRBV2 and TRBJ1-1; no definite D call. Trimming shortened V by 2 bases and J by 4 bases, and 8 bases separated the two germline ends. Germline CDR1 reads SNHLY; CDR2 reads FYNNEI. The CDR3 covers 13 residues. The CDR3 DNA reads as TGTGCCAGCAGTGAAAATTTGGGCACTGAAGCTTTCTTT. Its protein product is CASSENLGTEAFF. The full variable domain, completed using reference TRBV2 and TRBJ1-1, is EPEVTQTPSHQVTQMGQEVILRCVPISNHLYFYWYRQILGQKVEFLVSFYNNEISEKSEIFDDQFSVERPDGSNFTLKIRSTKLEDSAMYFCASSENLGTEAFFGQGTRLTVV.

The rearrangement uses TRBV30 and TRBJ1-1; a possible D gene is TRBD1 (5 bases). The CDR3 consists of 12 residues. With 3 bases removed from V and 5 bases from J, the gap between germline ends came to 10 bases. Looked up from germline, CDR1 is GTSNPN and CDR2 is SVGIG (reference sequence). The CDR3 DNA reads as TGTGCCTGGAGCACCCGGGGGACTGAAGCTTTCTTT. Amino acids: CAWSTRGTEAFF.

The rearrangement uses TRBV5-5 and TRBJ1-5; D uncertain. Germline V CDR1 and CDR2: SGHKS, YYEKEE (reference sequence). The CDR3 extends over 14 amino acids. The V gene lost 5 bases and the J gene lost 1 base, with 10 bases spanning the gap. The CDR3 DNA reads TGTGCCAGCAGTCGAAAGGACAGCAATCAGCCCCAGCATTTT. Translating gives CASSRKDSNQPQHF.

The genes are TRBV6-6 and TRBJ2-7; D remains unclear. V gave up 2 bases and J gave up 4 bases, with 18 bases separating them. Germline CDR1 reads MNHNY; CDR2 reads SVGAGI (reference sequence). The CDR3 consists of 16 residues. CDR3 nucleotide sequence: TGTGCCAGCAGTTACCCCCCCGGCCTGATTATTTACGAGCAGTACTTC. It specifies CASSYPPGLIIYEQYF.

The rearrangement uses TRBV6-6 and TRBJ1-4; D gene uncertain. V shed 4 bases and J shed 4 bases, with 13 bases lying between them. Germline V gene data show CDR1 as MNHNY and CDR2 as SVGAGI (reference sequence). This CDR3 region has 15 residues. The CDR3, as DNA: TGTGCCAGCAGTTGGGGTCTCGGGGTTAATGAAAAACTGTTTTTT. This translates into CASSWGLGVNEKLFF.

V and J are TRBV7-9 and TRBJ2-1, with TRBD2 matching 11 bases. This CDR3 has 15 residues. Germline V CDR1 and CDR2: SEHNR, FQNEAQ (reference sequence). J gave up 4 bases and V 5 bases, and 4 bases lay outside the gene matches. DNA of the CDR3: TGTGCCAGCAGCCTTAGCGGGGGGGGATACAATGAGCAGTTCTTC. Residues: CASSLSGGGYNEQFF.

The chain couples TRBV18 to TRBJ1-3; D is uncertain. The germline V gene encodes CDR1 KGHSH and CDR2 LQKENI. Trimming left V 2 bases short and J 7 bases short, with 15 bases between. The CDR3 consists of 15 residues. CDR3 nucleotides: TGTGCCAGCTCACCAGGGATAGAGAACCCGAACACCATATATTTT. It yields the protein CASSPGIENPNTIYF.

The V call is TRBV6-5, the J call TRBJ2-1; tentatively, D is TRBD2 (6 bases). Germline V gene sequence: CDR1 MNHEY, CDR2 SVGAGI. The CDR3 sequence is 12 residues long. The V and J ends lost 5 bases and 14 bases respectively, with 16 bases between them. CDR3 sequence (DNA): TGTGCCAGCAGTAGGCACGGGACTGGGGAGTTCTTC. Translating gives CASSRHGTGEFF.

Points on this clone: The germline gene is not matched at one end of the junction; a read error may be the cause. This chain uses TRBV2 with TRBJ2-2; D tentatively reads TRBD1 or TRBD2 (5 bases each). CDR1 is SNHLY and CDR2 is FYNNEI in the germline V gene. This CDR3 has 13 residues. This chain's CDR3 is CASSESAPGARVF. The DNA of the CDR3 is TGTGCCAGCAGTGAATCGGCGCCCGGGGCTCGGGTTTTT.

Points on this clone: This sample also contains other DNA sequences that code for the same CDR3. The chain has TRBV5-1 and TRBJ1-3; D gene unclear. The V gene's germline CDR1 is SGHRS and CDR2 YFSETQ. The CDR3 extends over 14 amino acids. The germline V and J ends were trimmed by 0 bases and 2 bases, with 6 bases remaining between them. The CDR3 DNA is TGCGCCAGCAGCTTGGGTGGGACTGGAAACACCATATATTTT. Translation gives CASSLGGTGNTIYF.

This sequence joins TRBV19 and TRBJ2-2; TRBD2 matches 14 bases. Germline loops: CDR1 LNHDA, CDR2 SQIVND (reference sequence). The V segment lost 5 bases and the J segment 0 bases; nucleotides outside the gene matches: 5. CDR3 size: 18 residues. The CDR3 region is CASSLPTSGGANTGELFF. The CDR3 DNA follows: TGTGCCAGTAGTTTGCCGACTAGCGGGGGGGCGAACACCGGGGAGCTGTTTTTT. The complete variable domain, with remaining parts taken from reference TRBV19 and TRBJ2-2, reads DGGITQSPKYLFRKEGQNVTLSCEQNLNHDAMYWYRQDPGQGLRLIYYSQIVNDFQKGDIAEGYSVSREKKESFPLTVTSAQKNPTAFYLCASSLPTSGGANTGELFFGEGSRLTVL.

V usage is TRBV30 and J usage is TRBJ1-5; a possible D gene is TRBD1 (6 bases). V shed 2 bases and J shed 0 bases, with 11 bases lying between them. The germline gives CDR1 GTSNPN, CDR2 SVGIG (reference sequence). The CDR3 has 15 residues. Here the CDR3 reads CAWSRGGLSNQPQHF. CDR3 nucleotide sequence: TGTGCCTGGAGTAGGGGGGGACTTAGCAATCAGCCCCAGCATTTT.

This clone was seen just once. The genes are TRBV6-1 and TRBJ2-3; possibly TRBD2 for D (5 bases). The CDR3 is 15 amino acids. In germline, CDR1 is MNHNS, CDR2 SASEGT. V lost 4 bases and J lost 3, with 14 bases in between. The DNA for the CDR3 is TGTGCCAGCAGTGCCCGTGGAGCGGATACAGATACGCAGTATTTT. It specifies CASSARGADTDTQYF.

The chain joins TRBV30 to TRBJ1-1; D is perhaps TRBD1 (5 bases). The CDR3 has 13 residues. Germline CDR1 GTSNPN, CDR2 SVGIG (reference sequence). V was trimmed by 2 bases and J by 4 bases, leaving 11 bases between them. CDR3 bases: TGTGCCTGGAGTTTAAGGGGCGGCACTGAAGCTTTCTTT. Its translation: CAWSLRGGTEAFF.

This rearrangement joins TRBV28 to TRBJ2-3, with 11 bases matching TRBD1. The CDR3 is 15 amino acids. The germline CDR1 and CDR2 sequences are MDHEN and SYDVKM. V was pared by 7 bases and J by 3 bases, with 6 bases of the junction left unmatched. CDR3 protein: CASTRTGGRTDTQYF. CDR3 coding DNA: TGTGCCAGCACCCGGACAGGGGGCAGAACAGATACGCAGTATTTT.

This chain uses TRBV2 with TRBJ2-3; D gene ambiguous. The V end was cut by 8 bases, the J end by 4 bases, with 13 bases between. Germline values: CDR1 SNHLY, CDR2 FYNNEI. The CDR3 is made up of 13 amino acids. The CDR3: CASHGLQADTQYF. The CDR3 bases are TGTGCCAGCCATGGCCTCCAAGCAGATACGCAGTATTTT.

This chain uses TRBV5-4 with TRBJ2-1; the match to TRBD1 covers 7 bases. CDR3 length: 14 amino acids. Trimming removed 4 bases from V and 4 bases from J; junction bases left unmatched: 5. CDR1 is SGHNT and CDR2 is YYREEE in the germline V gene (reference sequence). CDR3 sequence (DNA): TGTGCCAGCAGCGCCGGGACAGCTTACAATGAGCAGTTCTTC. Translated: CASSAGTAYNEQFF.

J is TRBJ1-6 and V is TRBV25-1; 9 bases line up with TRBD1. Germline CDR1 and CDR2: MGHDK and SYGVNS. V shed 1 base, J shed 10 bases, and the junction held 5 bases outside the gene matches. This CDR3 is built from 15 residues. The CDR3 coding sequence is TGTGCCAGCAGTGAATTAACAGGGGGCTACTCACCCCTCCACTTT. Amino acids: CASSELTGGYSPLHF.

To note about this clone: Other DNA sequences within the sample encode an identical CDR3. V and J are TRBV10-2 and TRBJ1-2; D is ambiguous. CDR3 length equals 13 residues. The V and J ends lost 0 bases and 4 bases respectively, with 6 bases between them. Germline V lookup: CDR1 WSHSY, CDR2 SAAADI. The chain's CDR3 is CASSESSRYGYTF. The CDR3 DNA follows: TGCGCCAGCAGTGAGTCGTCCCGCTATGGCTACACCTTC.

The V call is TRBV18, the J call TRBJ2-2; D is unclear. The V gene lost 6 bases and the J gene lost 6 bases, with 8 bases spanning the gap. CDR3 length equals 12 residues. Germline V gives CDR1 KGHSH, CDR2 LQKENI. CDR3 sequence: CASSEDAGELFF. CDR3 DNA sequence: TGTGCCAGCTCCGAGGACGCCGGGGAGCTGTTTTTT.

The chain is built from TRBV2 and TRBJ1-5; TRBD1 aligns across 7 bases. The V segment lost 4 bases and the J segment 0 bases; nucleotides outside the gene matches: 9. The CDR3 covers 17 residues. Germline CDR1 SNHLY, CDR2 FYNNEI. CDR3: CASSGPGTVDSNQPQHF. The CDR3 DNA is TGTGCCAGCAGTGGACCCGGGACAGTTGATAGCAATCAGCCCCAGCATTTT. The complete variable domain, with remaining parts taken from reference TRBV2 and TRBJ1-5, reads EPEVTQTPSHQVTQMGQEVILRCVPISNHLYFYWYRQILGQKVEFLVSFYNNEISEKSEIFDDQFSVERPDGSNFTLKIRSTKLEDSAMYFCASSGPGTVDSNQPQHFGDGTRLSIL.